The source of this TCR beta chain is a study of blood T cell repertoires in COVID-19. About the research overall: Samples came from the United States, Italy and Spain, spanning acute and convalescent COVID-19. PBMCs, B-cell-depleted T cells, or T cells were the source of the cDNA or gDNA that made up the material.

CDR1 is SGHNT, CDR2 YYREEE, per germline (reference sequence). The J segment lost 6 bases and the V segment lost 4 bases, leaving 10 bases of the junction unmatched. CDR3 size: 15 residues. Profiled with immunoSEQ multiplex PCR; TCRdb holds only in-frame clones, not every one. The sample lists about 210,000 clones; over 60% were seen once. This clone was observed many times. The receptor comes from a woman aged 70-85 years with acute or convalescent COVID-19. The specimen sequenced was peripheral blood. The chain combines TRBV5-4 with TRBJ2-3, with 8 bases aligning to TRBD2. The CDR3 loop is CASSPGLGTWDTQYF. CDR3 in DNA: TGTGCCAGCAGCCCGGGACTAGGGACGTGGGATACGCAGTATTTT.